This T cell receptor beta chain was sequenced during a study of shared clonotypes between healthy human individuals. Study information: Each donor had three CD4 naive, three CD4 memory, two CD8 naive and one CD8 memory plate. Study-wide results and caveats: Against clonotypes common to all four donors, non-shared ones had lower generation probabilities.

Assay: immunoSEQ multiplex PCR; the TCRdb copy retains only in-frame clones and omits some. The table shows some 790,000 clones, with roughly two thirds occurring only once. Healthy HIV-negative adults without recent acute infections or vaccinations served as donors. The CDR3 contains 13 residues. CDR1 and CDR2 (germline): LNHDA, SQIVND (reference sequence). The ends were cut back, 5 bases at V and 0 bases at J, with 7 bases in the middle. Comments on this clone: Antigen specificity is unknown.

The sequencing sample was made of memory CD4+ T cells sorted from blood. The subset here: CD45RA-negative fraction. The TCR was taken from a woman aged 30 to 39 in good health. The V gene is TRBV19, the J gene TRBJ1-1; the D is unclear. The CDR3: CASSPPLNTEAFF. In nucleotides, the CDR3 is TGTGCCAGTAGTCCACCGTTGAACACTGAAGCTTTCTTT.